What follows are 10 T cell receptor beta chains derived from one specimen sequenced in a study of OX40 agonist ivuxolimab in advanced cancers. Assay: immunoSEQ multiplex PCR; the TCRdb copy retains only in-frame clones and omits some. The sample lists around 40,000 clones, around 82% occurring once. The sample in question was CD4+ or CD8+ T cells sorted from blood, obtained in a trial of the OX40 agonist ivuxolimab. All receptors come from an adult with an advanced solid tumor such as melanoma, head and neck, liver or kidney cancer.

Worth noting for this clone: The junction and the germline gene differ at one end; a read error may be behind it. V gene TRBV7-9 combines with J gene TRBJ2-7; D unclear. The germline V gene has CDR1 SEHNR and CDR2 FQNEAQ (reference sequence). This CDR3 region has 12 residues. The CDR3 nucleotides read TGTGCCAGCAGCTCCTGGACGGAGACCCCTCTCTTC. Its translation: CASSSWTETPLF.

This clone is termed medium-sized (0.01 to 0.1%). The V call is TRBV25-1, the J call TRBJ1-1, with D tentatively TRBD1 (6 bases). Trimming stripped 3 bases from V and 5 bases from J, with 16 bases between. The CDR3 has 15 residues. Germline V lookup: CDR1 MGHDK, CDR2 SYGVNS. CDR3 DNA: TGTGCCAGCAGTGATCAAAGCAGAGGGGGGACTGAAGCTTTCTTT. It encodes CASSDQSRGGTEAFF.

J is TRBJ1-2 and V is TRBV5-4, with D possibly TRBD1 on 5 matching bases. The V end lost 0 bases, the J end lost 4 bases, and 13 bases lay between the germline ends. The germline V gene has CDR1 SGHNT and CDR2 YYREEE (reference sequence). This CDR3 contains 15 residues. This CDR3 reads CASSLDPSGGYGYTF. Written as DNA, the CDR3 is TGTGCCAGCAGCTTGGATCCCTCGGGGGGCTATGGCTACACCTTC.

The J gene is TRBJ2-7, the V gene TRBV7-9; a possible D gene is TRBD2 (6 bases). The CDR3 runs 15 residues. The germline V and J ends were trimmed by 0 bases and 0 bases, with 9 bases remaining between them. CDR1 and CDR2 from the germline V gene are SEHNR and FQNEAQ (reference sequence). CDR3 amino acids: CASSLAGRYSYEQYF. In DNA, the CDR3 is TGTGCCAGCAGCTTAGCCGGGAGATACTCCTACGAGCAGTACTTC.

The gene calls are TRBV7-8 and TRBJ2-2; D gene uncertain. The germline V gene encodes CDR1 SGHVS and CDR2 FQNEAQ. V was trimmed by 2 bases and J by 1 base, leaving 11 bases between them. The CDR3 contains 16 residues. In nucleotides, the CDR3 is TGTGCCAGCAGCTTACTCGAAAGGATGAACACCGGGGAGCTGTTTTTT. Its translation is CASSLLERMNTGELFF.

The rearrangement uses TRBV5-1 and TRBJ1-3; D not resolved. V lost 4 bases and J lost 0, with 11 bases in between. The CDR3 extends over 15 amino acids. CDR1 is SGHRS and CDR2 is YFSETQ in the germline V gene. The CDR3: CASSPQPFSGNTIYF. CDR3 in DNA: TGCGCCAGCAGCCCACAACCCTTCTCTGGAAACACCATATATTTT. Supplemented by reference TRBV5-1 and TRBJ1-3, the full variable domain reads KAGVTQTPRYLIKTRGQQVTLSCSPISGHRSVSWYQQTPGQGLQFLFEYFSETQRNKGNFPGRFSGRQFSNSRSEMNVSTLELGDSALYLCASSPQPFSGNTIYFGEGSWLTVV.

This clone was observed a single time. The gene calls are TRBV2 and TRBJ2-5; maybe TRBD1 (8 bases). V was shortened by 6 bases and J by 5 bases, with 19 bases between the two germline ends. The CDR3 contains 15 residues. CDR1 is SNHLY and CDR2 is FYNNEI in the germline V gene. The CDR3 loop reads CASRDREGLGETQYF. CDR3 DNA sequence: TGTGCCAGCAGGGACAGGGAGGGTTTGGGGGAGACCCAGTACTTC.

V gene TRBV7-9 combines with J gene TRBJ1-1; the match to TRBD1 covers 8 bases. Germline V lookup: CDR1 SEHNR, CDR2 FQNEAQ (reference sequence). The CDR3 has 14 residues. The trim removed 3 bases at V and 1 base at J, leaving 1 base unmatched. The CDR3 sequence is CASSLQGANTEAFF. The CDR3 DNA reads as TGTGCCAGCAGCTTGCAGGGGGCGAACACTGAAGCTTTCTTT.

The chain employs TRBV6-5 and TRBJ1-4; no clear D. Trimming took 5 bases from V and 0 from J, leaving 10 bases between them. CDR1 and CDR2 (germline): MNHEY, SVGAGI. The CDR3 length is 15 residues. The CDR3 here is CASSGRAATNEKLFF. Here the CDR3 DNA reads TGTGCCAGCAGTGGCCGGGCCGCAACTAATGAAAAACTGTTTTTT.

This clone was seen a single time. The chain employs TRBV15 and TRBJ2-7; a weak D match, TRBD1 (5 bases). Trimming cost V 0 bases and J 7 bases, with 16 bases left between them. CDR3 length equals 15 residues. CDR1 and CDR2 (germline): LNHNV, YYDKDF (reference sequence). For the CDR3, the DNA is TGTGCCACCAGCAGAGATCCAGGCAGGGTGGGGGAGCAGTACTTC. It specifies CATSRDPGRVGEQYF.